Listed below are T cell receptor beta chains from one sample, sequenced in a study of blood T cell repertoires in COVID-19. Method: immunoSEQ multiplex PCR; TCRdb's copy keeps in-frame clones and lacks some. The sample yields roughly 100,000 clones, less than 90% seen once. Sequencing input: peripheral blood. All receptors derive from a human donor in a cohort sampled during active COVID-19. Each CDR3 is given with its conserved first and last residue. D genes are given only for firm matches. Rows give clone size only sometimes, using once, few, many, or a class for an expanded clone.

- TRBJ1-2 - TRBV28 TGTGCCAGCAGTTTGCCCGTTAAGACAGCATACTATGGCTACACCTTC CASSLPVKTAYYGYTF
- TRBJ2-7 - TRBV6-5 TGTGCCAGCAGTTTATACCGAGGACATGACGAGCAGTACTTC CASSLYRGHDEQYF
TRBD2 TRBJ2-1 - TRBV19 TGTGCCAGTAGTTCCGGGACTAGCGGGACGGTGGAGCAGTTCTTC CASSSGTSGTVEQFF
TRBD1 TRBJ2-5 - TRBV4-1 TGCGCCAGCAGCCAAGATAGGGGACAGGGGCAGACCCAGTACTTC CASSQDRGQGQTQYF
- TRBJ1-1 medium-sized TRBV7-7 TGTGCTAAGGGGGGGGACACTGAAGCTTTCTTT CAKGGDTEAFF
TRBD1 TRBJ2-5 - TRBV3-1/TRBV3-2 TGTGCCAGCAGCCAAAGACAGGGTCGAGAGACCCAGTACTTC CASSQRQGRETQYF
- TRBJ1-1 - TRBV29-1 TGCAGCGTCGCCAGGAAAATGAACACTGAAGCTTTCTTT CSVARKMNTEAFF
TRBD1 TRBJ2-1 once TRBV10-1 TGCGCCAGCAGCCCCGGGACAGGGGGCTACAATGAGCAGTTCTTC CASSPGTGGYNEQFF
- TRBJ2-3 - TRBV12-3/TRBV12-4 TGTGCCAGCAGTCTCAGCACAGATACGCAGTATTTT CASSLSTDTQYF
- TRBJ1-3 once TRBV18 TGTGCCAGCTCACCAAGTTTGACAGGCTCTGGAAACACCATATATTTT CASSPSLTGSGNTIYF
TRBD1 TRBJ2-5 - TRBV9 TGTGCCAGCAGCCGCAGAGGGGGCGGTTTCCAAGAGACCCAGTACTTC CASSRRGGGFQETQYF
- TRBJ2-3 - TRBV7-2 TGTGCCAGCAGCTTAGCTCGGTCCGCTCGTACAGATACGCAGTATTTT CASSLARSARTDTQYF
- TRBJ1-6 - TRBV3-1/TRBV3-2 TGTGCCAGCAGCATCAGACAGGCGAATAATTCACCCCTCCACTTT CASSIRQANNSPLHF
- TRBJ2-1 once TRBV5-1 TGCGCCAGCAGCTTCGTAAGCAACAATGAGCAGTTCTTC CASSFVSNNEQFF
TRBD1 TRBJ2-1 - TRBV15 TGTGCCACCAGCAGCGGGACAGGGTTTCTCAATGAGCAGTTCTTC CATSSGTGFLNEQFF
- TRBJ1-2 - TRBV20-1 TGCAGTGCTGGGGCCGGCTACACCTTC CSAGAGYTF
- TRBJ1-6 - TRBV2 TGTGCCAGCAGTCGACCCGACGAGGTGAATTCACCCCTCCACTTT CASSRPDEVNSPLHF
TRBD1 TRBJ2-7 - TRBV5-1 TGCGCCAGCAGCTTGGCTGGGACAGGGGAAAGCTTC CASSLAGTGESF
- TRBJ2-2 - TRBV4-1 TGCGCCAGCAGCCAAGCACAGAACACCGGGGAGCTGTTTTTT CASSQAQNTGELFF
TRBD1 TRBJ2-3 - TRBV13 TGTGCCAGCAGCTCCGACAGGGGAGCAGGAGATACGCAGTATTTT CASSSDRGAGDTQYF
TRBD2 TRBJ2-7 - TRBV6-5 TGTGCCAGCACCTATCTAGCGGGAGAATCCGAGCAGTACTTC CASTYLAGESEQYF
TRBD2 TRBJ2-3 once TRBV5-1 TGCGCCAGCAGCTTGGCGGGGGGATCCACAGATACGCAGTATTTT CASSLAGGSTDTQYF
- TRBJ1-2 - TRBV11-1 TGTGCCAGCAGCTTAGGCGAAGCTTATGAGGGCTACACCTTC CASSLGEAYEGYTF
TRBD1 TRBJ2-7 - TRBV3-1/TRBV3-2 TGTGCCAGCAGCCAAGCCGCGGGGTGGACAGGGCTTTCCTACGAGCAGTACTTC CASSQAAGWTGLSYEQYF
- TRBJ2-5 - TRBV4-2 TGTGCCAGCAGCACCTCCGGAGGGGGCGGTCAAGAGACCCAGTACTTC CASSTSGGGGQETQYF
- TRBJ2-7 - TRBV2 TGTGCCAGCAGTGAACAGGGGACCCCCTACGAGCAGTACTTC CASSEQGTPYEQYF
- TRBJ2-7 - TRBV5-6 TGTGCCAGCAGGTTCCTAAACTCCGGCGAGCAGTACTTC CASRFLNSGEQYF
TRBD1 TRBJ2-3 - TRBV9 TGTGCCAGCAGCTGCCGGGACAGCCTAACTAGCACAGATACGCAGTATTTT CASSCRDSLTSTDTQYF
- TRBJ2-2 - TRBV10-3 TGTGCCATCCAGACAACAGCATCGGCCGGGGAGCTGTTTTTT CAIQTTASAGELFF
- TRBJ1-5 - TRBV19 TGTGCCAGTAGTATAGTAAGTGCAGGGGAAGGGCCCCAGCATTTT CASSIVSAGEGPQHF
TRBD1 TRBJ1-1 few TRBV18 TGTGCCAGCTCACTCAGACAGGGACGTACTGGGGGCGCTGAAGCTTTCTTT CASSLRQGRTGGAEAFF
TRBD2 TRBJ2-3 - TRBV14 TGTGCCAGCAGCCAAGGGTTAGCGGGGGGCACAGATACGCAGTATTTT CASSQGLAGGTDTQYF
TRBD1 TRBJ1-2 - TRBV3-1/TRBV3-2 TGTGCCAGCAGCCCCACTCAGGGGGACTATGGCTACACCTTC CASSPTQGDYGYTF
TRBD1 TRBJ2-7 - TRBV29-1 TGCAGCGTTACCGACAGGGGTGGGGACGAGCAGTACTTC CSVTDRGGDEQYF
TRBD2 TRBJ2-3 - TRBV15 TGTGCCACCAGCATTGGACTAGCGGGGAGCACAGATACGCAGTATTTT CATSIGLAGSTDTQYF
- TRBJ1-1 - TRBV5-6 TGTGCCAGCAGCTCGATTTTCCGGGATGCGGACACTGAAGCTTTCTTT CASSSIFRDADTEAFF
- TRBJ2-7 - TRBV7-7 TGTGCTAGCAGCTTAGGGCCGTCCTACGAGCAGTACTTC CASSLGPSYEQYF
TRBD1 TRBJ2-1 - TRBV7-9 TGTGCCAGCAAACAGGGGTGGGATTACAATGAGCAGTTCTTC CASKQGWDYNEQFF
- TRBJ2-3 - TRBV18 TGTGCCAGCTCACCACCCAACACAGATACGCAGTATTTT CASSPPNTDTQYF
- TRBJ2-7 - TRBV4-1 TGCGCCAGCAGCCAAGATTTTGTGGCTAGCGAGACCTACGAGCAGTACTTC CASSQDFVASETYEQYF
TRBD1 TRBJ1-2 - TRBV5-1 TGCGCCAGCAGCTTAGCCGGGACAGGGGGCTCGTTAGCTAACTATGGCTACACCTTC CASSLAGTGGSLANYGYTF